The next 2 T cell receptor beta chains were all read from a single sample in a study of tumor-infiltrating lymphocytes in primary liver carcinoma. The researchers produced TCR beta cDNA from roughly 500 ng total RNA with a constant-region primer. What produced the TCR beta libraries was three nested multiplex PCR rounds using slightly modified ARM-PCR. Use of TRBV1-TRBV30 forward primers with a C-beta reverse primer characterized the first two PCR rounds, which lasted about 9 cycles each. TCRdb called the multiplex PCR reads again in MiXCR, with one record for every CDR3 protein. The sample contains fewer than 200,000 distinct CDR3 sequences, about 85% of which appear only once. RNA and DNA were co-extracted from about 19-30 mg of unsorted bulk tissue. The source material was tumor tissue from primary liver carcinoma. All receptors come from a man aged 35 to 55 with primary liver carcinoma and hepatitis B virus infection.

Details on this clonotype: Germline and junction disagree at one end, which may indicate a read error. The chain links TRBV29-1 to TRBJ1-1, with 8 bases matching TRBD1. CDR1 is SQVTM, CDR2 ANQGSEA, per germline. The CDR3 totals 14 residues. The CDR3 sequence: CSMCPRGRNTEAFF. In DNA, the CDR3 is TGCAGCATGTGTCCCAGGGGGCGGAACACCGAAGCTTTCTTT.

To note about this clonotype: Germline is not matched at one junction end, which may reflect a read error. The chain couples TRBV29-1 to TRBJ1-1, with D maybe TRBD1 (5 bases). Germline values: CDR1 SQVTM, CDR2 ANQGSEA. There are 15 residues in the CDR3. The CDR3 loop is CSGSGHWGVNTEDFF. Written as DNA, the CDR3 is TGCAGCGGGTCAGGGCACTGGGGAGTGAACACTGAAGATTTCTTT.